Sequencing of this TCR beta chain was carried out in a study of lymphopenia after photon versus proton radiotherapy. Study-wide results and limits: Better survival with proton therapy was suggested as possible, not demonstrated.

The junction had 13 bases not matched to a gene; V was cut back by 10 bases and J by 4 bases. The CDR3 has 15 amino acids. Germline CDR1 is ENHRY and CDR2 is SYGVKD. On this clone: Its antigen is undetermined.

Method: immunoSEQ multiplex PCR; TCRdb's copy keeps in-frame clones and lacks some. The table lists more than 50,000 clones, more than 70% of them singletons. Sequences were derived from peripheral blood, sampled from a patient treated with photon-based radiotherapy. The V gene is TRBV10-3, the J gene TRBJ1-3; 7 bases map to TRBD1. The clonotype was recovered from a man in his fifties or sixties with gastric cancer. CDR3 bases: TGTGCCAACCCCTTCCAAGACAGGGAGGGAAACACCATATATTTT. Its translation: CANPFQDREGNTIYF.